Listed below are T cell receptor beta chains from one sample, sequenced in a study of blood T cells in healthy people across ages. Via MiXCR, TCRdb re-called the 5' RACE reads, giving one row per CDR3 protein. The sample lists some 710,000 distinct CDR3 sequences, 22% occurring once. The sequenced sample was blood. The receptors come from a man in his sixties or seventies in good health. The CDR3 runs from the conserved cysteine through the conserved F or W. The D gene is left open where the match is weak. Size is omitted from some rows. Given values are once, few, many or a class for expanded clones.

J | D | V | size | CDR3 | DNA
TRBJ2-2 | TRBD1 | TRBV5-1 | few | CASSTRFGTGIRGRNTGELFF | TGCGCCAGCAGCACTCGCTTTGGGACAGGGATTCGAGGGAGGAACACCGGGGAGCTGTTTTTT
TRBJ2-7 | TRBD1 | TRBV11-2 | . | CASSLGTAGAYEQYF | TGTGCCAGCAGCCTCGGGACAGCAGGGGCCTACGAGCAGTACTTC
TRBJ2-3 | . | TRBV27 | many | CASSLQAGTDTQYF | TGTGCCAGCAGTCTACAGGCGGGCACAGATACGCAGTATTTT
TRBJ2-7 | . | TRBV20-1 | . | CSARDSRDRTHEQYF | TGCAGTGCTAGAGACTCCCGCGACAGGACTCACGAGCAGTACTTC
TRBJ2-7 | . | TRBV28 | . | CASSPTYTSSYEQYF | TGTGCCAGCAGTCCCACTTACACGAGCTCCTACGAGCAGTACTTC
TRBJ2-1 | TRBD1 | TRBV29-1 | few | CSERTGYNEQFF | TGCAGCGAAAGGACAGGGTACAATGAGCAGTTCTTC
TRBJ1-4 | . | TRBV6-1 | . | CASSERLGVKEKLFF | TGTGCCAGCAGTGAAAGGCTCGGAGTAAAAGAAAAACTGTTTTTT
TRBJ2-2 | . | TRBV7-9 | . | CASSLGYTTTGELFF | TGTGCCAGCAGCTTAGGTTACACAACCACCGGGGAGCTGTTTTTT
TRBJ1-2 | TRBD1 | TRBV6-4 | few | CASSARTGHGYTF | TGTGCCAGCAGTGCCCGGACAGGGCATGGCTACACCTTC
TRBJ1-1 | . | TRBV12-3/TRBV12-4 | few | CASSLLDGLNTEAFF | TGTGCCAGCAGCCTATTGGACGGCTTGAACACTGAAGCTTTCTTT
TRBJ1-3 | . | TRBV30 | . | CAHGAHTIYF | TGTGCCCATGGGGCGCACACCATATATTTT
TRBJ1-5 | . | TRBV10-3 | . | CASQDAGNQPQHF | TGTGCCTCCCAGGACGCTGGCAATCAGCCCCAGCATTTT
TRBJ2-2 | . | TRBV11-2 | few | CASSSPVTTGELFF | TGTGCCAGCAGCTCCCCCGTAACGACCGGGGAGCTGTTTTTT
TRBJ1-5 | . | TRBV10-3 | few | CAISESGVSNQPQHF | TGTGCCATCAGTGAGTCAGGAGTTAGCAATCAGCCCCAGCATTTT
TRBJ2-3 | TRBD2 | TRBV20-1 | . | CSARVSGTSWTQYF | TGCAGTGCTAGAGTATCAGGGACTAGCTGGACGCAGTATTTT
TRBJ2-3 | . | TRBV24-1 | . | CATSDPGTTSTDTQYF | TGTGCCACCAGTGATCCTGGGACAACCAGCACAGATACGCAGTATTTT
TRBJ2-3 | . | TRBV29-1 | . | CSAARSLSTDTQYF | TGCAGCGCCGCCCGGTCCCTGAGCACAGATACGCAGTATTTT
TRBJ2-1 | TRBD1 | TRBV5-1 | . | CASSGYPGQGSNEQFF | TGCGCCAGCAGCGGCTATCCGGGACAGGGGTCCAATGAGCAGTTCTTC
TRBJ2-1 | TRBD2 | TRBV2 | many | CAIERLAGGFLYNEQFF | TGTGCCATAGAACGACTAGCGGGGGGGTTCTTGTACAATGAGCAGTTCTTC
TRBJ1-1 | . | TRBV14 | few | CASSQEVGGIEAFF | TGTGCCAGCAGCCAAGAGGTTGGGGGAATAGAAGCTTTCTTT